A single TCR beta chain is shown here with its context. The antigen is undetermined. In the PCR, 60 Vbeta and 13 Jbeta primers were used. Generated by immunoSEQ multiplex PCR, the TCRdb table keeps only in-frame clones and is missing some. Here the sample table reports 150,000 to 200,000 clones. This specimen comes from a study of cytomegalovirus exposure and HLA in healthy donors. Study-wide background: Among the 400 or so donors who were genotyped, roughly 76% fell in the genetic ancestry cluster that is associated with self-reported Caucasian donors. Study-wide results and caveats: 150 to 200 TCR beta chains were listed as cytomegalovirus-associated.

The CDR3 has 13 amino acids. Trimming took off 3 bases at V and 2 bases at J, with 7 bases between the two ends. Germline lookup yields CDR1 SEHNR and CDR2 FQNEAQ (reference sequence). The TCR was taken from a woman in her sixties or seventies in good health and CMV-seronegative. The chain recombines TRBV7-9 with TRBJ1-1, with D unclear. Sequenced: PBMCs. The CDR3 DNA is TGTGCCAGCAGCTTGGAGAGAAACACTGAAGCTTTCTTT. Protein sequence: CASSLERNTEAFF.